This TCR beta chain is drawn from a study of T cell responses to AZD1222 COVID-19 vaccine. Study conclusions and caveats: Among the donors, most were white British and more were female, and clonal diversity was possibly underestimated. Nearly half of unique spike-specific TCRs reportedly avoided B.1.351 and B.1.1.7 mutated regions. Spike-wide vaccine-associated CD4 TCRs dominated at 160-218 and 743-854.

V was shortened by 8 bases and J by 7 bases, with 9 bases between the two germline ends. This CDR3 is 11 amino acids long. Germline-derived CDR1 and CDR2 are MNHEY and SVGAGI. Sequencing used immunoSEQ multiplex PCR; TCRdb keeps in-frame clones, though not all of them. The top ten hold about a tenth of the sample, which has under 150,000 clones, approximately 90% seen once. A word on this clone: The target antigen is unknown.

Source: peripheral blood, taken 28 days after the second AZD1222 dose. V is TRBV6-5 and J is TRBJ1-5; no definite D call. The TCR comes from an adult who received the AZD1222 COVID-19 vaccine. CDR3 in amino acids: CASLREQPQHF. CDR3 in DNA: TGTGCCAGCCTCCGGGAACAGCCCCAGCATTTT.